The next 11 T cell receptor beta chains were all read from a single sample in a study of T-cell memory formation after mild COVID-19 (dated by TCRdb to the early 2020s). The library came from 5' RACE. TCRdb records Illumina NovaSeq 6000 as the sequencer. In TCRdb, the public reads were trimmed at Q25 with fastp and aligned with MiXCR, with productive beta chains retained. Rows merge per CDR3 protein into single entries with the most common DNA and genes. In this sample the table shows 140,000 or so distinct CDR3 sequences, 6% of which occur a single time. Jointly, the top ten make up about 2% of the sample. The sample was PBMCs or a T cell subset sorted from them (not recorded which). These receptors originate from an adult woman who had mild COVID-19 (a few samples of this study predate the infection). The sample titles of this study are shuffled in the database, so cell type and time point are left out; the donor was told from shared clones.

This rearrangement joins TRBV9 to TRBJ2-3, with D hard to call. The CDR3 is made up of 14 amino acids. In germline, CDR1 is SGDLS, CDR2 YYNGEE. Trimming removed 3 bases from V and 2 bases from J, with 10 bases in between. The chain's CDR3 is CASSASLITDTQYF. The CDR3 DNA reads TGTGCCAGCAGCGCCAGCCTGATCACAGATACGCAGTATTTT.

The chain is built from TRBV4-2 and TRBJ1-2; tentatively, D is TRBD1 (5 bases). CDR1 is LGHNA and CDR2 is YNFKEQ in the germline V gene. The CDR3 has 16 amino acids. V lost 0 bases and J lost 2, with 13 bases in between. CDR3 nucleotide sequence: TGTGCCAGCAGCCAAGATTCGAGGGGCGGGAACTATGGCTACACCTTC. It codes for CASSQDSRGGNYGYTF.

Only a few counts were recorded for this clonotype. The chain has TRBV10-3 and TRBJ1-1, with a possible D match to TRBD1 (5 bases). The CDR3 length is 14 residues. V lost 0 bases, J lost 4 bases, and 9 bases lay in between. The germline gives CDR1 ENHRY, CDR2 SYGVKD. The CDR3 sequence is CAISESTGVTEAFF. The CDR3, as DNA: TGTGCCATCAGTGAGTCTACGGGGGTCACTGAAGCTTTCTTT.

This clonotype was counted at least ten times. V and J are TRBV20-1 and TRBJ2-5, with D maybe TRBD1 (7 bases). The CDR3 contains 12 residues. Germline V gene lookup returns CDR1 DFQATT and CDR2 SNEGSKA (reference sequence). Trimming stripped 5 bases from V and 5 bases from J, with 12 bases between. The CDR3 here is CSADQGGETQYF. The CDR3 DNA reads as TGCAGTGCTGATCAGGGGGGCGAGACCCAGTACTTC.

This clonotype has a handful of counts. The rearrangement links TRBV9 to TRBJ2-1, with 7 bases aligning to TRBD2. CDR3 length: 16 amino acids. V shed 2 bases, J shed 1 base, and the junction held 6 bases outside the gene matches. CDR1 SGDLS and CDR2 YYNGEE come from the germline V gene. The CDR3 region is CASSVRSGYSYNEQFF. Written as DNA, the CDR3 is TGTGCCAGCAGCGTGCGTAGCGGGTATTCCTACAATGAGCAGTTCTTC.

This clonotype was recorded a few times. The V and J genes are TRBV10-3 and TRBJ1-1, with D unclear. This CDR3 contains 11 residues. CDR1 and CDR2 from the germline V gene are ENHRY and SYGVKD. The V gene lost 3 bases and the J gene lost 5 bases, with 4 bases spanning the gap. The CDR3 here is CAISERTEAFF. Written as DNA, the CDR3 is TGTGCCATCAGTGAAAGAACTGAAGCTTTCTTT.

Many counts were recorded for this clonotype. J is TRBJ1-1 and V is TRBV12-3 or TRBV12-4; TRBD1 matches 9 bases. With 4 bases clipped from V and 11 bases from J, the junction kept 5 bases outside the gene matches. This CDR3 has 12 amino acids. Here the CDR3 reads CASSSLQGAAFF. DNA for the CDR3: TGTGCCAGCAGTTCGTTACAGGGGGCCGCTTTCTTT.

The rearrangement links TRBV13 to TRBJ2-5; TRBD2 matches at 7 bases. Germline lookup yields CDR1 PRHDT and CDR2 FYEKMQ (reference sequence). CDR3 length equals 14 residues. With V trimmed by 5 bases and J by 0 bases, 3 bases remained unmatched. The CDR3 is CASSEAGHQETQYF. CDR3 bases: TGTGCCAGCAGCGAAGCGGGGCACCAAGAGACCCAGTACTTC.

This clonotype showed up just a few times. The CDR3 sequence: CASSLSGPSNQPQHF. The CDR3 coding sequence is TGTGCCAGCAGCTTATCAGGTCCTAGCAATCAGCCCCAGCATTTT. The chain couples TRBV7-8 to TRBJ1-5; D remains ambiguous. Germline CDR1 SGHVS, CDR2 FQNEAQ. The CDR3 has 15 amino acids. Trimming cost V 2 bases and J 0 bases, with 8 bases left between them. The whole variable domain, remainder taken from reference TRBV7-8 and TRBJ1-5, is GAGVSQSPRYKVAKRGQDVALRCDPISGHVSLFWYQQALGQGPEFLTYFQNEAQLDKSGLPSDRFFAERPEGSVSTLKIQRTQQEDSAVYLCASSLSGPSNQPQHFGDGTRLSIL.

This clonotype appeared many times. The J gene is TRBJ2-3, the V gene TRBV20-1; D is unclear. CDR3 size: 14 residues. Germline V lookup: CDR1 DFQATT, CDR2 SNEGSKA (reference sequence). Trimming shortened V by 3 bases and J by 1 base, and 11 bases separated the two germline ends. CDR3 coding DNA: TGCAGTGCTAGCGCTAGATGGGGCACAGATACGCAGTATTTT. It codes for CSASARWGTDTQYF.

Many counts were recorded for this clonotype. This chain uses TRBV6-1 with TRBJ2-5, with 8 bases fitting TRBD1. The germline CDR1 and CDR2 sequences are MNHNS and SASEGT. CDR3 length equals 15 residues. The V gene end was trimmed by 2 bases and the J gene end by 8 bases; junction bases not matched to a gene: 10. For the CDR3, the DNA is TGTGCCAGCAGTGAAAGGGACAGGTCCCTATATACCCAGTACTTC. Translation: CASSERDRSLYTQYF.